This T cell receptor beta chain was sequenced for a study of breast tumors, draining lymph nodes, adjacent tissues. V gave up 3 bases and J gave up 4 bases; unmatched junction bases: 6. Looked up from germline, CDR1 is SNHLY and CDR2 is FYNNEI. The CDR3 has 15 residues. TCRdb re-analysed the multiplex PCR reads in MiXCR, keeping a single row per CDR3 protein. The data hold about 89,000 distinct CDR3 sequences, with approximately 30% observed a single time. At least ten counts were recorded for this clonotype. The antigen is unknown. Axillary draining lymph nodes of breast cancer patients supplied the node samples. Findings of the study overall: Tumors had less TCR diversity than lymph nodes, more than nontumor tissue. The lymph node origin of tumor T cells was framed as consistent with a hypothesis, not demonstrated. Findings are consistent with lymph node origin and intratumoral expansion of most tumor T cells.

The sample consisted of axillary lymph node tissue. V is TRBV2 and J is TRBJ2-7; 10 nucleotides line up with TRBD2. The receptor was isolated from a female donor with breast cancer. Some clones in this sample may be carry-over from other donors' samples. CDR3 bases: TGTGCCAGCAGTGAGATCAGGACTAGCGGTTACGAGCAGTACTTC. Its translation: CASSEIRTSGYEQYF.